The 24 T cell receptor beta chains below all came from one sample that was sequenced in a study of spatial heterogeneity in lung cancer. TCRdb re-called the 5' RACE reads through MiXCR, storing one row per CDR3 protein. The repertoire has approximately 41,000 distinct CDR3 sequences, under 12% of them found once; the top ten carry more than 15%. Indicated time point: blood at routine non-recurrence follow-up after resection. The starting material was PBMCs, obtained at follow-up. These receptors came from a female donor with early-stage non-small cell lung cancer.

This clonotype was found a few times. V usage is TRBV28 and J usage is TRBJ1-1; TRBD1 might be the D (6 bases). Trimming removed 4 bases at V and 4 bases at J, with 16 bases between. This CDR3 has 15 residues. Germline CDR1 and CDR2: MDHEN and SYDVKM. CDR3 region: CASSSIKGGVTEAFF. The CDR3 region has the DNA TGTGCCAGCAGTTCGATTAAAGGGGGTGTCACTGAAGCTTTCTTT.

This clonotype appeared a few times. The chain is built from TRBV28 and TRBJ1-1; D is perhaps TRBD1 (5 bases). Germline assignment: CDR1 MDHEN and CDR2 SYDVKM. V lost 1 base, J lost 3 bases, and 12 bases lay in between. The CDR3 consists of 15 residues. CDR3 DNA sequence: TGTGCCAGCAGTTTATTGAGGGGTGCGGACACTGAAGCTTTCTTT. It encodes CASSLLRGADTEAFF.

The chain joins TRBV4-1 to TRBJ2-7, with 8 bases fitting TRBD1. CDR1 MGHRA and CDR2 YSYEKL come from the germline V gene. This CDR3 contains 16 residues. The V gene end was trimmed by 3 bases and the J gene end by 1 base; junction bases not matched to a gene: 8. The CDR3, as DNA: TGCGCCAGCAGCCAGGAGACACGACAGGGGTCCTACGAGCAGTACTTC. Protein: CASSQETRQGSYEQYF.

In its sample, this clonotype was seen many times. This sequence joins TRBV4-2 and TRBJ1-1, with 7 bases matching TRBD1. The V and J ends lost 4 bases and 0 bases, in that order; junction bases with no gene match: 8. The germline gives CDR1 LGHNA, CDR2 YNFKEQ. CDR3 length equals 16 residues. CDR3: CASSPDPGQMNTEAFF. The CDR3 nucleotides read TGTGCCAGCAGCCCCGATCCGGGACAGATGAACACTGAAGCTTTCTTT.

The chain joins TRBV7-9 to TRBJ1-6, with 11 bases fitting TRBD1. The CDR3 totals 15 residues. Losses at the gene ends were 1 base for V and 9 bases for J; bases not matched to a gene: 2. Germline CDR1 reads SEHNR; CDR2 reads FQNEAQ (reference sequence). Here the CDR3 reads CASSLGTGGFSPLHF. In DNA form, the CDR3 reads TGTGCCAGCAGCTTAGGGACAGGGGGCTTTTCACCCCTCCACTTT.

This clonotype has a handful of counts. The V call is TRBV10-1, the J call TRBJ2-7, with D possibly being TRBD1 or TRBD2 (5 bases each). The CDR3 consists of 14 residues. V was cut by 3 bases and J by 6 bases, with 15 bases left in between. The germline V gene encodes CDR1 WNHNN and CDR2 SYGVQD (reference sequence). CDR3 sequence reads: CASSESGPAGEQYF. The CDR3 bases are TGCGCCAGCAGTGAATCGGGGCCCGCGGGCGAGCAGTACTTC.

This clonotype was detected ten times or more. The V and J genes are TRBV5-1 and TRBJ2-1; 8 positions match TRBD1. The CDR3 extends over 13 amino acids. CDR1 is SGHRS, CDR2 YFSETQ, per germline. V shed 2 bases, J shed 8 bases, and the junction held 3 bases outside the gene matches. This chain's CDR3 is CASSLLQGDEQFF. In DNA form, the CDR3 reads TGCGCCAGCAGCTTATTACAGGGGGATGAGCAGTTCTTC.

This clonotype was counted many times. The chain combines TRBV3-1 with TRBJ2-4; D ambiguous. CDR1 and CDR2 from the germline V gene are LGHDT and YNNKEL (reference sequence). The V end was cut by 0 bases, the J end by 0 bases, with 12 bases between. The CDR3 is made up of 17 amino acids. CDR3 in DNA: TGTGCCAGCAGCCAAGAACCACAGAGATTAGCCAAAAACATTCAGTACTTC. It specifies CASSQEPQRLAKNIQYF.

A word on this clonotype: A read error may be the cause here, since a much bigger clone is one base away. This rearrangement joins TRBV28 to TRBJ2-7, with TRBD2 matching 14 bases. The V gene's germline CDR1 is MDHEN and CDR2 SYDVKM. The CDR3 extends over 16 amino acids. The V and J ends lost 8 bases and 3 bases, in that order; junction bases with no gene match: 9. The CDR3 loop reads CASDTRGLAGDYEQYF. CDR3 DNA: TGTGCCAGCGACACCCGGGGACTAGCGGGGGACTACGAGCAGTACTTC.

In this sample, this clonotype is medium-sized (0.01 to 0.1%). CDR3 in amino acids: CASSSTSPGQGMVWEQYF. The CDR3 bases are TGTGCCAGCAGCTCCACTTCACCCGGACAGGGGATGGTGTGGGAGCAGTACTTC. This rearrangement joins TRBV7-9 to TRBJ2-7, with 9 bases fitting TRBD1. Germline-derived CDR1 and CDR2 are SEHNR and FQNEAQ (reference sequence). The CDR3 totals 18 residues. V trimming: 4 bases; J trimming: 7 bases; junction bases outside the gene matches: 20.

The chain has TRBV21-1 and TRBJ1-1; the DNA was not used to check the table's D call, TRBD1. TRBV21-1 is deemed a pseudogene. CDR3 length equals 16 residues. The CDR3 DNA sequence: TGTGCCAGCAGCAACTCTTCCCCCCATCTCCCACCTCCGGCTTTCTTT. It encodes CASSNSSPHLPPPAFF.

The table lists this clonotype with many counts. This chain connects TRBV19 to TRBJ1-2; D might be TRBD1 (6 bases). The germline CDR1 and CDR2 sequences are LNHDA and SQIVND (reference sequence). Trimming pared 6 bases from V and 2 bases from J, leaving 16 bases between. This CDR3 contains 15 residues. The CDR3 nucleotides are TGTGCCAGTAGCCTCGGGACACCACGCAACTATGGCTACACCTTC. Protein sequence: CASSLGTPRNYGYTF.

This CDR3 is CSAIPGAQPNYGYTF. The CDR3 DNA reads as TGCAGTGCTATCCCGGGGGCGCAGCCTAACTATGGCTACACCTTC. The V call is TRBV20-1, the J call TRBJ1-2, with D maybe TRBD1 (6 bases). The CDR3 is 15 amino acids. Looked up from germline, CDR1 is DFQATT and CDR2 is SNEGSKA (reference sequence). Between the trimmed V and J ends, which lost 4 bases and 0 bases, there was a span of 15 bases.

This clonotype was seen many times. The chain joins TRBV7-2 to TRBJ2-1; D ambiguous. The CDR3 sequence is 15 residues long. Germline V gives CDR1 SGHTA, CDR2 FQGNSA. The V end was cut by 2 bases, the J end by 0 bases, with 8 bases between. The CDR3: CASSLSISSYNEQFF. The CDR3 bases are TGTGCCAGCAGCTTATCCATCAGCTCCTACAATGAGCAGTTCTTC.

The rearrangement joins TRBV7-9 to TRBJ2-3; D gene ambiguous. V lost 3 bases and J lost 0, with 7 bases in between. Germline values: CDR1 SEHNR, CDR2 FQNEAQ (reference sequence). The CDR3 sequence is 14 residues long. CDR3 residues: CASSFPTSTDTQYF. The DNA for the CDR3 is TGTGCCAGCAGCTTTCCGACTAGCACAGATACGCAGTATTTT. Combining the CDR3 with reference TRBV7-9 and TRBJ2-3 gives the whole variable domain DTGVSQNPRHKITKRGQNVTFRCDPISEHNRLYWYRQTLGQGPEFLTYFQNEAQLEKSRLLSDRFSAERPKGSFSTLEIQRTEQGDSAMYLCASSFPTSTDTQYFGPGTRLTVL.

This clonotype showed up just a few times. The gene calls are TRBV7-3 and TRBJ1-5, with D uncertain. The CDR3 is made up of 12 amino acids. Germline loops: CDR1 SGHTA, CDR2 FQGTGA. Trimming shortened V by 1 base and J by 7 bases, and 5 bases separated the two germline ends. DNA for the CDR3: TGTGCCAGCAGCTTAATTGGGCAGCCCCAGCATTTT. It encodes CASSLIGQPQHF.

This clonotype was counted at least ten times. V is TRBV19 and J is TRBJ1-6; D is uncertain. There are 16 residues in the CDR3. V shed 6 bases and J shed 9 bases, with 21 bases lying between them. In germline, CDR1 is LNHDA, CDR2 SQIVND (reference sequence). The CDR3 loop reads CASSQTAAGLLSPLHF. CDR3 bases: TGTGCCAGTAGCCAAACCGCAGCAGGACTACTTTCACCCCTCCACTTT.

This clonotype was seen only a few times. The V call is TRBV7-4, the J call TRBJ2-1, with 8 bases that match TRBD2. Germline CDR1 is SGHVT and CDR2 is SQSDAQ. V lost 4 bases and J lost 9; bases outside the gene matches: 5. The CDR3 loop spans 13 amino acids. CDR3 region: CASSSGGASEQFF. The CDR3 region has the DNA TGTGCCAGCAGCTCCGGGGGGGCTAGTGAGCAGTTCTTC. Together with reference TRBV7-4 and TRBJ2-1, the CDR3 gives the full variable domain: GAGVSQSPRYKVAKRGRDVALRCDSISGHVTLYWYRQTLGQGSEVLTYSQSDAQRDKSGRPSGRFSAERPERSVSTLKIQRTEQGDSAVYLCASSSGGASEQFFGPGTRLTVL.

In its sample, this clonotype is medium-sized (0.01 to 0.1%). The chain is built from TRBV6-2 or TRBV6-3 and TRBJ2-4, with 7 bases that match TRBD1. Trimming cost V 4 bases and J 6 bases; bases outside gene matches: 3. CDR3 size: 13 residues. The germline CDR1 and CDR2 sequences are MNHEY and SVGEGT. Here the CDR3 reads CASSSWTGNIQYF. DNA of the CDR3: TGTGCCAGCAGTTCGTGGACAGGAAACATTCAGTACTTC.

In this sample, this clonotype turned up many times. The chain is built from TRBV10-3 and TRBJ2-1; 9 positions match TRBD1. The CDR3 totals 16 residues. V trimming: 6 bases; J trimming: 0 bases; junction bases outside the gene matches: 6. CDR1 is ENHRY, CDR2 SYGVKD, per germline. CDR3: CAIRRGQGNSYNEQFF. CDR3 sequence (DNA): TGTGCCATCAGACGGGGACAGGGAAACTCCTACAATGAGCAGTTCTTC.

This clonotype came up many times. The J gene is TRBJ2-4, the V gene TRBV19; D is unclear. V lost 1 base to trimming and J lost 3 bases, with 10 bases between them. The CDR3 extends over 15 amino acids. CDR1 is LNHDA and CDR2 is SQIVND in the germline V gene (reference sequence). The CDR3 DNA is TGTGCCAGTAGTATAGGGGGTCCCGACAAAAACATTCAGTACTTC. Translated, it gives CASSIGGPDKNIQYF.

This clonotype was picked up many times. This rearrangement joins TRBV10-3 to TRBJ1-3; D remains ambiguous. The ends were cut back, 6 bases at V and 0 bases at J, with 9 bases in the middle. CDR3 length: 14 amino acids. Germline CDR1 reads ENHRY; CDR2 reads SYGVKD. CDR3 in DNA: TGTGCCATCAGCGGGGAGCCCTCTGGAAACACCATATATTTT. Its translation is CAISGEPSGNTIYF.

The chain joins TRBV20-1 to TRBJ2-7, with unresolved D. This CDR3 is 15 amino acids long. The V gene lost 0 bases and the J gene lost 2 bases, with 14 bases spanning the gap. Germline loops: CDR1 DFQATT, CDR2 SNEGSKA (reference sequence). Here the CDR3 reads CSARETRVLAYEQYF. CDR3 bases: TGCAGTGCTAGAGAAACCCGGGTCCTGGCCTACGAGCAGTACTTC.

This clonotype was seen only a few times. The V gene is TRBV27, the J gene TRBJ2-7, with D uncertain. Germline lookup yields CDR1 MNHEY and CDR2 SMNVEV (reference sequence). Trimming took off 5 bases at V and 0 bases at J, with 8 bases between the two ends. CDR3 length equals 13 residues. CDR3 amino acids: CASSVGDSYEQYF. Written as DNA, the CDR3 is TGTGCCAGCAGTGTTGGGGACTCCTACGAGCAGTACTTC.